This T cell receptor (beta chain) was captured in a study of blood T cell repertoires in COVID-19. This clone has only one observation. Germline V gene data show CDR1 as KGHSH and CDR2 as LQKENI. This CDR3 has 13 residues. V shed 3 bases and J 8 bases; nucleotides not matched to a gene: 3. The assay was immunoSEQ multiplex PCR, and TCRdb's table has in-frame clones only and misses some. The repertoire holds more than 300,000 clones, roughly nine tenths seen once, with around 0.94% in the top ten. This sequence joins TRBV18 and TRBJ1-2; TRBD1 matches at 10 bases. Sequencing was performed on PBMCs or T cells enriched from blood (not recorded which). The clonotype comes from a woman between 40 and 50 years old who had been exposed to COVID-19. CDR3 DNA sequence: TGTGCCAGCTCACCGGGACAGGGGAAAGGCTACACCTTC. Amino acid sequence: CASSPGQGKGYTF. The complete variable domain, with remaining parts taken from reference TRBV18 and TRBJ1-2, reads NAGVMQNPRHLVRRRGQEARLRCSPMKGHSHVYWYRQLPEEGLKFMVYLQKENIIDESGMPKERFSAEFPKEGPSILRIQQVVRGDSAAYFCASSPGQGKGYTFGSGTRLTVV.